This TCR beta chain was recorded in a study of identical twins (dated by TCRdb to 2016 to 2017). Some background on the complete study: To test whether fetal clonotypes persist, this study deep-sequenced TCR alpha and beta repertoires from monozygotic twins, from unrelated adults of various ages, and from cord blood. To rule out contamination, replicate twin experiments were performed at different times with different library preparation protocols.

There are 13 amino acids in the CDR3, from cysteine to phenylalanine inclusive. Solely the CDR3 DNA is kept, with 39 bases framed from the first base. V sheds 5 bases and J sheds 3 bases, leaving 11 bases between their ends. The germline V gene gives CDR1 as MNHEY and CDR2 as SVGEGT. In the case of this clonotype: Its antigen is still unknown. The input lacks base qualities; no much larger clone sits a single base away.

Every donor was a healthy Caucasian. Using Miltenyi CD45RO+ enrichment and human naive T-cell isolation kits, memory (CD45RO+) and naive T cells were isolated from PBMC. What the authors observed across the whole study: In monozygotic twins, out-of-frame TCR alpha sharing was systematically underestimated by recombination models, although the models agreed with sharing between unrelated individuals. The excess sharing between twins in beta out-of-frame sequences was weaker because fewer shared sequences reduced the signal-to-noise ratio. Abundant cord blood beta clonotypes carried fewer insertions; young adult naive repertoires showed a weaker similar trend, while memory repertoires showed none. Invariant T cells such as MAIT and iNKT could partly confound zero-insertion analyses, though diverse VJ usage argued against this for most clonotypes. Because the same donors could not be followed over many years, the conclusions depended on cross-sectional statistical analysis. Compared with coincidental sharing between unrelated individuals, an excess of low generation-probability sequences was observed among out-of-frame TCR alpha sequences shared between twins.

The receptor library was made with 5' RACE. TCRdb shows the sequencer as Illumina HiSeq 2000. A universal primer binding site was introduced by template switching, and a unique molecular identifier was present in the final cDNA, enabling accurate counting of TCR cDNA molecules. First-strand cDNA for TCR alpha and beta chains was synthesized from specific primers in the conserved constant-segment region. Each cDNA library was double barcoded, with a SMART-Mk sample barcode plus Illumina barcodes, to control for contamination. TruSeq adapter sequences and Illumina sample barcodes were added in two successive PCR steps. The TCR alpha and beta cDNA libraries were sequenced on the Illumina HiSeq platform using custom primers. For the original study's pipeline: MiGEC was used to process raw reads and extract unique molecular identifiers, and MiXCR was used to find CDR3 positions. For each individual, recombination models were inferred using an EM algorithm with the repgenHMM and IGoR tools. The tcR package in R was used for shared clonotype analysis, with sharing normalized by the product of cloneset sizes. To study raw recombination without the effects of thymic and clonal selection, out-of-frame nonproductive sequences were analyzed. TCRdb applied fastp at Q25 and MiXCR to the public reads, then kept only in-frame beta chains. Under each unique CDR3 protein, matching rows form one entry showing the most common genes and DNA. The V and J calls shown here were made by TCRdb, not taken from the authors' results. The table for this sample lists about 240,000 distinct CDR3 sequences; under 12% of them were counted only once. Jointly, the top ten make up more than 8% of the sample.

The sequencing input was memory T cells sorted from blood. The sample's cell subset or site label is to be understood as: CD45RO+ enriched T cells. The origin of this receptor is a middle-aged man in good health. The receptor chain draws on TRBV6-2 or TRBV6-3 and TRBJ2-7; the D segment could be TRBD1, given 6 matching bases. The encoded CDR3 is CASSHGDIYEQYF. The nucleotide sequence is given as TGTGCCAGCAGTCACGGGGACATCTACGAGCAGTACTTC.